The next 28 T cell receptor beta chains were all read from a single sample in a study of blood T cells in healthy people across ages. For the second PCR, which ran for about 6 to 12 cycles, a sample-barcoded 5' primer and a J-beta primer mix were used. MiXCR was run by TCRdb on the 5' RACE reads, yielding one entry per CDR3 protein. The table lists roughly 2 million distinct CDR3 sequences, roughly 50% of them singletons. The sequenced material came from blood. These TCRs come from a woman aged 40 to 49 in good health.

The table lists this clonotype with a few counts. The chain combines TRBV2 with TRBJ2-7, with a tentative D call TRBD1 (6 bases). Trimming stripped 6 bases from V and 2 bases from J, with 14 bases between. The CDR3 is 14 amino acids. The germline CDR1 and CDR2 sequences are SNHLY and FYNNEI. The CDR3 sequence: CASRIQGFPYEQYF. CDR3 DNA sequence: TGTGCCAGCAGGATCCAGGGGTTCCCCTACGAGCAGTACTTC.

This clonotype was observed a few times. The V and J genes are TRBV20-1 and TRBJ2-1, with no clear D. The ends were cut back, 4 bases at V and 0 bases at J, with 10 bases in the middle. Germline CDR1 is DFQATT and CDR2 is SNEGSKA (reference sequence). This CDR3 contains 14 residues. The CDR3 region is CSAKDLSSYNEQFF. CDR3 in DNA: TGCAGTGCTAAGGACCTGAGCTCCTACAATGAGCAGTTCTTC.

This clonotype has more than one count but fewer than ten. The rearrangement uses TRBV7-2 and TRBJ2-6; D gene unclear. Germline-derived CDR1 and CDR2 are SGHTA and FQGNSA. Trimming took 5 bases from V and 4 from J, leaving 6 bases between them. This CDR3 is built from 13 residues. The DNA of the CDR3 is TGTGCCAGCAGCACAGCCGGGGCCAACGTCCTGACTTTC. It encodes CASSTAGANVLTF. Full variable domain (outside the CDR3, taken from reference TRBV7-2 and TRBJ2-6): GAGVSQSPSNKVTEKGKDVELRCDPISGHTALYWYRQSLGQGLEFLIYFQGNSAPDKSGLPSDRFSAERTGGSVSTLTIQRTQQEDSAVYLCASSTAGANVLTFGAGSRLTVL.

In regard to this clonotype: A much larger clone lies one base from this, so it may be a read error. V usage is TRBV28 and J usage is TRBJ2-5; D perhaps matches TRBD2 (5 bases). The CDR3 loop spans 14 amino acids. The germline V gene has CDR1 MDHEN and CDR2 SYDVKM. The DNA of the CDR3 is TGTGTCAGCAGTGTCGGTCTGGGGAGAGAGACCCAGTACTTC. Protein sequence: CVSSVGLGRETQYF.

The chain couples TRBV20-1 to TRBJ2-7; TRBD2 aligns across 11 bases. The J call could be wrong; TRBJ2-5 is a better fit for the DNA end. Germline V CDR1 and CDR2: DFQATT, SNEGSKA (reference sequence). The CDR3 length is 16 residues. The CDR3 DNA reads as TGCAGTGCTAGCTCCCTAACTGCTAGCGGGAGGGAGACCCAGTACTTC. Residues: CSASSLTASGRETQYF.

V gene TRBV20-1 combines with J gene TRBJ2-1; D gene uncertain. The germline CDR1 and CDR2 sequences are DFQATT and SNEGSKA (reference sequence). The CDR3 length is 14 residues. Trimming took 2 bases from V and 8 from J, leaving 16 bases between them. The CDR3: CSARNYHTDDEQFF. The CDR3 DNA follows: TGCAGTGCTAGAAACTATCACACCGACGATGAGCAGTTCTTC.

The chain uses TRBV14 and TRBJ2-7; TRBD1 is a possible D gene (5 bases). The V end lost 5 bases, the J end lost 3 bases, and 11 bases lay between the germline ends. CDR3 size: 13 residues. Germline V CDR1 and CDR2: SGHDN, FVKESK. The CDR3 reads CASSKYGHYEQYF. As DNA, the CDR3 is TGTGCCAGCAGCAAGTACGGACACTACGAGCAGTACTTC.

CDR3 protein: CASSIYLVVETQYF. The CDR3 region has the DNA TGTGCCAGCAGCATTTATTTAGTGGTTGAGACCCAGTACTTC. This rearrangement joins TRBV5-6 to TRBJ2-5; no definite D call. This CDR3 comprises 14 residues. The germline V gene has CDR1 SGHDT and CDR2 YYEEEE. V was clipped by 4 bases and J by 5 bases, with 15 bases between them.

The chain combines TRBV7-2 with TRBJ2-5; tentatively, D is TRBD1 (6 bases). CDR3 length equals 16 residues. Germline CDR1 SGHTA, CDR2 FQGNSA. V was shortened by 1 base and J by 4 bases, with 16 bases between the two germline ends. The CDR3 coding sequence is TGTGCCAGCAGCTTAGGCGCCGGGACACAACGAGAGACCCAGTACTTC. It specifies CASSLGAGTQRETQYF.

The chain carries TRBV20-1 and TRBJ2-4, with a tentative D call TRBD1 (6 bases). V lost 4 bases to trimming and J lost 6 bases, with 16 bases between them. The germline CDR1 and CDR2 sequences are DFQATT and SNEGSKA (reference sequence). The CDR3 covers 14 residues. In nucleotides, the CDR3 is TGCAGTGCTATCCCAGGGGCTGGGGGAAACATTCAGTACTTC. Translation gives CSAIPGAGGNIQYF.

The chain uses TRBV20-1 and TRBJ2-1; TRBD2 matches at 12 bases. Trimming took 1 base from V and 3 from J; bases not matched to a gene: 7. The germline V gene has CDR1 DFQATT and CDR2 SNEGSKA (reference sequence). This CDR3 is built from 17 residues. CDR3 in DNA: TGCAGTGCTAGAGCCGCAGCTAGCGGGGGGGGCTACAATGAGCAGTTCTTC. It translates to CSARAAASGGGYNEQFF.

The chain combines TRBV6-6 with TRBJ1-2; possible D gene TRBD1, 6 bases. Germline loops: CDR1 MNHNY, CDR2 SVGAGI (reference sequence). V gave up 5 bases and J gave up 7 bases, with 20 bases separating them. The CDR3 loop spans 15 amino acids. The CDR3 DNA reads TGTGCCAGCAGTATTTCAGGACAGCCCCTCGGTGGCTACACCTTC. It is translated as CASSISGQPLGGYTF.

The chain employs TRBV15 and TRBJ1-5, with TRBD1 identical over 7 bases. CDR1 is LNHNV and CDR2 is YYDKDF in the germline V gene (reference sequence). V lost 3 bases to trimming and J lost 5 bases; unmatched junction nucleotides: 7. The CDR3 runs 15 residues. The CDR3: CATSSYRGRDQPQHF. CDR3 nucleotide sequence: TGTGCCACCAGCAGCTACAGGGGTCGGGATCAGCCCCAGCATTTT.

The rearrangement links TRBV6-1 to TRBJ2-1, with TRBD1 matching 9 bases. V shed 5 bases, J shed 4 bases, and the junction held 12 bases outside the gene matches. Germline CDR1 MNHNS, CDR2 SASEGT. CDR3 length equals 17 residues. The CDR3 protein is CASSKLKQGATYNEQFF. DNA of the CDR3: TGTGCCAGCAGTAAACTAAAACAGGGGGCGACTTACAATGAGCAGTTCTTC.

This clonotype appeared a single time. The chain has TRBV5-6 and TRBJ1-1; D possibly corresponds to TRBD1 (6 bases). Germline CDR1 SGHDT, CDR2 YYEEEE. Trimming removed 2 bases from V and 0 bases from J, with 17 bases in between. The CDR3 runs 17 residues. CDR3 in amino acids: CASSLPGHRAMNTEAFF. CDR3 bases: TGTGCCAGCAGCTTACCGGGACACCGAGCCATGAACACTGAAGCTTTCTTT.

The chain couples TRBV18 to TRBJ2-3; 9 positions match TRBD1. The V gene's germline CDR1 is KGHSH and CDR2 LQKENI. There are 17 residues in the CDR3. The ends lost 3 bases at V and 2 bases at J; junction bases unmatched: 9. The CDR3 is CASSPRPGQGSTDTQYF. The CDR3 DNA reads as TGTGCCAGCTCACCTAGACCGGGACAGGGATCCACAGATACGCAGTATTTT.

This clonotype showed up just a few times. This rearrangement joins TRBV7-9 to TRBJ2-7; D perhaps matches TRBD1 (5 bases). The J call is in doubt because the DNA end fits TRBJ2-5 better. CDR1 is SEHNR, CDR2 FQNEAQ, per germline (reference sequence). The CDR3 length is 15 residues. The CDR3: CASSLSRVEFRTQYF. The DNA for the CDR3 is TGTGCCAGCAGCTTATCCAGGGTGGAGTTCCGGACCCAGTACTTC.

The chain recombines TRBV25-1 with TRBJ2-7; 8 bases align to TRBD2. V dropped 4 bases and J dropped 7; count of bases not matched to a gene: 12. This CDR3 comprises 15 residues. Looked up from germline, CDR1 is MGHDK and CDR2 is SYGVNS. The CDR3 DNA is TGTGCCAGCAGTGCCCGCGGGACTAGGGACATTGAGCAGTACTTC. Protein: CASSARGTRDIEQYF.

This chain links TRBV27 with TRBJ1-6, with 7 bases identical to TRBD1. The CDR3 extends over 14 amino acids. Germline V gene data show CDR1 as MNHEY and CDR2 as SMNVEV (reference sequence). V was pared by 4 bases and J by 10 bases, with 7 bases of the junction left unmatched. Here the CDR3 reads CASSWDSLGSPLHF. Here the CDR3 DNA reads TGTGCCAGCAGTTGGGACAGTCTGGGGTCACCCCTCCACTTT.

On this clonotype: No conserved phenylalanine or tryptophan is present at the end of the CDR3, so a read error is the likely explanation. The CDR3 region is CASDDRLTYEQYL. The CDR3 nucleotides are TGTGCCAGCGACGACAGATTAACCTACGAGCAGTACTTA. The genes are TRBV6-2 or TRBV6-3 and TRBJ2-1; TRBD1 might be the D (5 bases). The DNA end is more similar to TRBJ2-7, so the J call may be wrong. The CDR3 loop spans 13 amino acids. CDR1 and CDR2 from the germline V gene are MNHEY and SVGEGT.

This clonotype occurred a few times. The chain recombines TRBV12-3 or TRBV12-4 with TRBJ1-2; tentatively, D is TRBD1 (5 bases). V was trimmed by 3 bases and J by 7 bases, leaving 12 bases between them. This CDR3 region has 13 residues. The CDR3 here is CASSLTRGRGYTF. The CDR3 DNA reads as TGTGCCAGCAGTTTGACACGGGGCCGTGGCTACACCTTC.

The genes are TRBV20-1 and TRBJ2-3, with 7 bases fitting TRBD2. CDR1 and CDR2 (germline): DFQATT, SNEGSKA (reference sequence). Germline trimming cut 5 bases from V and 9 bases from J; bases unmatched to any gene: 8. CDR3 size: 12 residues. CDR3 DNA: TGCAGTGCTCTGGCGGGGGAGGGGACGCAGTATTTT. This gives the protein CSALAGEGTQYF.

The chain couples TRBV20-1 to TRBJ2-3; TRBD2 matches 7 bases. Germline assignment: CDR1 DFQATT and CDR2 SNEGSKA (reference sequence). The CDR3 loop spans 13 amino acids. Trimming at V came to 5 bases and at J to 2 bases, leaving 4 bases not matched to a gene. CDR3 DNA: TGCAGTGCTTTGCGGGGGACCACAGATACGCAGTATTTT. Residues: CSALRGTTDTQYF.

V usage is TRBV7-9 and J usage is TRBJ2-5; 7 nucleotides align to TRBD2. The CDR3 totals 17 residues. V was clipped by 3 bases and J by 4 bases; unmatched bases: 14. Per germline, CDR1 SEHNR and CDR2 FQNEAQ (reference sequence). The CDR3 sequence: CASSLGKGTTGPETQYF. CDR3 bases: TGTGCCAGCAGCTTGGGGAAGGGGACTACTGGGCCAGAGACCCAGTACTTC.

The genes are TRBV6-1 and TRBJ2-5; D call uncertain. From germline, CDR1 is MNHNS and CDR2 SASEGT. V lost 8 bases and J lost 5, with 21 bases in between. The CDR3 contains 15 residues. The CDR3 spells CASGVGGTNSETQYF. As DNA, the CDR3 is TGTGCCAGCGGCGTAGGCGGTACCAATTCGGAGACCCAGTACTTC.

Remarks on this clonotype: The CDR3 does not close with the conserved phenylalanine or tryptophan, likely indicating a read error. The chain joins TRBV5-1 to TRBJ2-7, with D perhaps given as TRBD1 or TRBD2 (5 bases each). This CDR3 has 14 amino acids. Trimming pared 4 bases from V and 2 bases from J, leaving 13 bases between. Looked up from germline, CDR1 is SGHRS and CDR2 is YFSETQ. CDR3 region: CASSPRGSPYEQYS. CDR3 DNA: TGCGCCAGCAGCCCTCGGGGCAGCCCCTACGAGCAGTACTCC.

This clonotype was seen more than once but under ten times. The rearrangement links TRBV20-1 to TRBJ2-5; a possible D gene is TRBD1 (6 bases). The CDR3 is made up of 11 amino acids. Trimming removed 6 bases at V and 5 bases at J, with 10 bases between. The germline V gene encodes CDR1 DFQATT and CDR2 SNEGSKA (reference sequence). The chain's CDR3 is CSANREETQYF. CDR3 sequence (DNA): TGCAGTGCGAACAGGGAGGAGACCCAGTACTTC.

The V and J genes are TRBV7-6 and TRBJ2-5; the D gene is possibly TRBD2 (6 bases). Gene TRBJ2-7 matches the end of the DNA better, so the J call may be wrong. The CDR3 has 14 amino acids. CDR1 and CDR2 (germline): SGHVS, FNYEAQ. The CDR3 bases are TGTGCCAGCAGCTTTTGGGGGGTAAGCCACGAGCAGTACTTC. Translating it yields CASSFWGVSHEQYF.